The present T cell receptor (beta chain) was sequenced within a study of control samples from healthy donors and cancer patients. Profiling relied on immunoSEQ multiplex PCR, and the TCRdb table lists in-frame clones only, not all of them. The table lists around 230,000 clones, roughly 94% of them singletons, with around 1.5% in the top ten. CDR3 length equals 15 residues. V was pared by 2 bases and J by 6 bases, with 10 bases of the junction left unmatched. Per germline, CDR1 SGHTA and CDR2 FQGNSA. V gene TRBV7-2 combines with J gene TRBJ2-7, with 7 bases identical to TRBD1. What was sequenced was blood. This TCR derives from a man aged 45-65 years in good health. CDR3 DNA sequence: TGTGCCAGCAGCTTAAAAGGCAGGGGGTTTATCGAGCAGTACTTC. Translation: CASSLKGRGFIEQYF.